This TCR beta chain was sequenced in a study of blood T cell repertoires in COVID-19. For the study at large: The origin of the acute and convalescent COVID-19 samples was the United States, Italy and Spain. T cells, B-cell-depleted T cells, or PBMCs supplied cDNA or gDNA.

This CDR3 is built from 14 residues. The V gene's germline CDR1 is LNHDA and CDR2 SQIVND (reference sequence). Trimming cost V 1 base and J 7 bases, with 8 bases left between them. In the source study's methods: Reference gene primers were amplified, and this amplification served to estimate nucleated cell counts. Measured with immunoSEQ multiplex PCR; TCRdb has only the in-frame clones, and not every one. V and J calls and clone size follow that table, whereas D and trimming were derived from the DNA. The sample lists approximately 93,000 clones, just over 85% occurring once. In Seattle, patients joined the study during active infection and were tracked longitudinally.

Sequenced input: peripheral blood. The chain combines TRBV19 with TRBJ1-6, with D uncertain. The clonotype was recovered from a man between 50 and 59 years old with COVID-19, enrolled during active disease. For the CDR3, the DNA is TGTGCCAGTAGTATAGTCGGTCGAAATTCACCCCTCCACTTT. Its translation: CASSIVGRNSPLHF.